This TCR beta chain was sequenced during a study of T cells after yellow fever vaccination. As TCR cDNA was made by 5'RACE template switching, a universal primer site and UMIs were added. TCRdb redid the calling of the 5' RACE reads with MiXCR, one entry per CDR3 protein. Of a few hundred thousand distinct CDR3 sequences in the sample, 3.5% to 4.5% are singletons; the top ten hold approximately 24%. The CDR3 consists of 15 residues. V lost 6 bases and J 7 bases, leaving 16 bases between the germline ends. Concerning this clonotype itself: Its specificity is unknown.

Study-wide results and limits: Weaker overall, the secondary response nonetheless peaked faster (day 5 versus 15). The booster response re-showed most primary clones: approximately 97% CD4, 88% CD8. Overlap between CD4 and CD8 compartments was detected for a small share of clonotypes.

The receptor's source is a man younger than 35 who received the YFV17D yellow fever vaccine. This chain connects TRBV12-3 or TRBV12-4 to TRBJ1-6, with TRBD1 as a possible D gene (5 bases). The sample consisted of PBMCs, taken 5 days after the yellow fever booster vaccination. The CDR3 reads CASSPGGSVNSPLHF. CDR3 nucleotide sequence: TGTGCCAGCAGCCCTGGGGGGTCGGTGAATTCACCCCTCCACTTT.